The rows below give T cell receptor beta chains drawn from one sample of a study of blood T cell repertoires in COVID-19. TCRdb's copy holds only in-frame clones and misses some; the assay was immunoSEQ multiplex PCR. The sample consists of 55,000 to 75,000 clones, 65% to 80% of them appearing once. The sequenced sample consisted of peripheral blood. All receptors derive from a human donor in a cohort sampled during active COVID-19. The CDR3 runs from the conserved cysteine through the conserved F or W. Fields, in order: J gene, V gene, D gene, clone size, CDR3 DNA, CDR3 protein. A D gene is named only where the DNA matches it firmly. Expanded clones get a size class; other rows say once, few or many, or leave the size out.

>TRBJ1-3|TRBV9|.|.
TGTGCCAGCAGCGCCAGCGGGGATTCTGGAAACACCATATATTTT
CASSASGDSGNTIYF
>TRBJ1-5|TRBV27|.|few
TGTGCCAGCAGTTTACGGGACAATCAGCCCCAGCATTTT
CASSLRDNQPQHF
>TRBJ2-7|TRBV27|.|.
TGTGCCAGCAGTTTAGTCGGGGGGCCCTACGAGCAGTACTTC
CASSLVGGPYEQYF
>TRBJ2-7|TRBV7-2|TRBD2|.
TGTGCCAGCAGCCAGGGACTAGCGGGAGCGGAGCAGTACTTC
CASSQGLAGAEQYF
>TRBJ2-7|TRBV11-3|.|.
TGTGCCAGCAGCTCCTCAGGGGGAGGCTACGAGCAGTACTTC
CASSSSGGGYEQYF
>TRBJ2-7|TRBV27|.|few
TGTGCCAGCAGTCTCATTAACCGTCTACGAGAGCAGTACTTC
CASSLINRLREQYF
>TRBJ2-5|TRBV6-6|.|once
TGTGCCAGCACAAAGACAGGTTTGACAGAGACCCAGTACTTC
CASTKTGLTETQYF
>TRBJ1-2|TRBV5-1|.|.
TGCGCCAGCAGCTTGGGGGACATTGGGGGCCGAGGCTACACCTTC
CASSLGDIGGRGYTF
>TRBJ2-5|TRBV5-1|TRBD1|.
TGCGCCAGCAGCCTGACTGGGACAGAAGAGACCCAGTACTTC
CASSLTGTEETQYF
>TRBJ1-2|TRBV27|TRBD1|few
TGTGCCAGCAGACCGTCGGGGACAGGGTACGGCTACACCTTC
CASRPSGTGYGYTF
>TRBJ2-1|TRBV9|TRBD2|.
TGTGCCAGCACGCGGGAGGTCTCCTACAATGAGCAGTTCTTC
CASTREVSYNEQFF
>TRBJ1-6|TRBV6-2/TRBV6-3|.|.
TGTGCCAGCAGTTCGGGGGCCTATAATTCACCCCTCCACTTT
CASSSGAYNSPLHF
>TRBJ2-5|TRBV5-1|TRBD2|.
TGCGCCAGCAGCTCCTTAGCGGGAGGGTTCCAAGAGACCCAGTACTTC
CASSSLAGGFQETQYF
>TRBJ2-5|TRBV7-6|.|.
TGTGCCAGCAGCCCCCTGGACAGCCTGGGGGAGACCCAGTACTTC
CASSPLDSLGETQYF
>TRBJ1-4|TRBV6-6|TRBD1|few
TGTGCCAGCAGTCGACGACCGGGACAGGGGAGGACTAATGAAAAACTGTTTTTT
CASSRRPGQGRTNEKLFF
>TRBJ1-1|TRBV7-8|TRBD1|.
TGTGCCAGCAGGAAGGACAGGACTCAGAACACTGAAGCTTTCTTT
CASRKDRTQNTEAFF
>TRBJ2-3|TRBV13|TRBD2|.
TGTGCCAGCAGCCGGGGGACTAGCCCTTACACAGATACGCAGTATTTT
CASSRGTSPYTDTQYF
>TRBJ2-7|TRBV5-4|TRBD1|.
TGTGCCAGCAGCTTGACAGGGGCCTACGAGCAGTACTTC
CASSLTGAYEQYF
>TRBJ2-5|TRBV7-9|TRBD1|medium-sized
TGTGCCAGCAGCGATGGGGGACAGGGCCGGGAGACCCAGTACTTC
CASSDGGQGRETQYF
>TRBJ2-3|TRBV5-1|TRBD1|.
TGCGCCAGCAGACCCGGACAGGGCACAGATACGCAGTATTTT
CASRPGQGTDTQYF
>TRBJ2-7|TRBV29-1|TRBD2|once
TGCAGCGGACGGGGGGGTTCCGGCGAGCAGTACTTC
CSGRGGSGEQYF
>TRBJ2-2|TRBV6-5|.|few
TGTGCCAGCAGCAAGGGCTACAGGGATACCGGGGAGCTGTTTTTT
CASSKGYRDTGELFF
>TRBJ2-7|TRBV3-1/TRBV3-2|TRBD1|few
TGTGCCAGCAGCCTCCACTCGGACAGGCCCTCGCAGTACTTC
CASSLHSDRPSQYF
>TRBJ2-1|TRBV5-8|.|.
TGTGCCAGCAGCGGAGACCAGTATGAGCAGTTCTTC
CASSGDQYEQFF
>TRBJ1-2|TRBV2|TRBD1|.
TGTGCCAGCAGTACAGGGGGCTTAAGCTATGGCTACACCTTC
CASSTGGLSYGYTF
>TRBJ2-3|TRBV7-2|TRBD2|.
TGTGCCAGCAGCTTATCGCGGGGGGGTACAGATACGCAGTATTTT
CASSLSRGGTDTQYF
>TRBJ2-3|TRBV9|.|.
TGTGCCAGCAGCGGCGAGGTCACAGATACGCAGTATTTT
CASSGEVTDTQYF